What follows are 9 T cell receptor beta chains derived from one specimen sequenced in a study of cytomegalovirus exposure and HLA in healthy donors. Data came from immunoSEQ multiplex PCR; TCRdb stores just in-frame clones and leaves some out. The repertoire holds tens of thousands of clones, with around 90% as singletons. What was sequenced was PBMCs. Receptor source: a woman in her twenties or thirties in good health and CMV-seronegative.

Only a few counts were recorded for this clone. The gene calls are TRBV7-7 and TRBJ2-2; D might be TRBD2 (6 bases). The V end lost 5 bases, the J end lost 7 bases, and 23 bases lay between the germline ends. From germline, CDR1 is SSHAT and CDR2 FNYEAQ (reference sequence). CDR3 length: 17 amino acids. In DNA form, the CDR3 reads TGTGCCAGCAGCCCCCACACGGAGGGGTCGTATGTCGGGGAGCTGTTTTTT. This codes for CASSPHTEGSYVGELFF.

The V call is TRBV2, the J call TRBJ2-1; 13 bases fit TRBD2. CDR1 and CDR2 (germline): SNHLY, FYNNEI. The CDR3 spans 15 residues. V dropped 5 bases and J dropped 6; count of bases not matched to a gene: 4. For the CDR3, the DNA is TGTGCCAGCAGTACCCGGACTAGCGGGAGCAATGAGCAGTTCTTC. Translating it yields CASSTRTSGSNEQFF.

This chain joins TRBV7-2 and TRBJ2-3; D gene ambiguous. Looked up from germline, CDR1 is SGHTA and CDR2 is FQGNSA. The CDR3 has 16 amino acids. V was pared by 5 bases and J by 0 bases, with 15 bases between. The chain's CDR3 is CASSLFADLSTDTQYF. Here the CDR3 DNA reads TGTGCCAGCAGCCTCTTTGCGGATCTTAGCACAGATACGCAGTATTTT.

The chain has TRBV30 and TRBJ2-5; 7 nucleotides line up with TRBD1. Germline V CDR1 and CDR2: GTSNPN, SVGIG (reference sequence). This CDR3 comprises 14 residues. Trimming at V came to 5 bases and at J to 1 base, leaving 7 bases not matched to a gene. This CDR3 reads CAWGKGTAQETQYF. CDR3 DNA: TGTGCCTGGGGGAAAGGGACAGCCCAAGAGACCCAGTACTTC.

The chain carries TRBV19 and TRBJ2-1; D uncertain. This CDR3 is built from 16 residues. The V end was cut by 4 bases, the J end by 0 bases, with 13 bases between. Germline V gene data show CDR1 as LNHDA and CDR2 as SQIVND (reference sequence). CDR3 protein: CASSTLSSSSYNEQFF. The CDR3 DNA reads TGTGCCAGTAGTACTCTTTCATCGAGCTCCTACAATGAGCAGTTCTTC.

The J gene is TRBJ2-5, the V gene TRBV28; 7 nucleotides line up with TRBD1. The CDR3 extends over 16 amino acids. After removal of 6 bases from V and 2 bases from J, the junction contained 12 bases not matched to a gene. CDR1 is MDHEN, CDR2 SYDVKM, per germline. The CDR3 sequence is CASSTLDRDPQETQYF. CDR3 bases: TGTGCCAGCAGCACCCTTGACAGGGACCCACAAGAGACCCAGTACTTC.

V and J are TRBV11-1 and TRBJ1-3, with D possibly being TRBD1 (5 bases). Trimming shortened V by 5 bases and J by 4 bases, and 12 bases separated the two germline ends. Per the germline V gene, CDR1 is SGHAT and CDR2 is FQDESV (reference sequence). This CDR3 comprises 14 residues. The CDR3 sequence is CASSPRAVGNTIYF. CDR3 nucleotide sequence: TGTGCCAGCAGCCCCAGGGCCGTCGGAAACACCATATATTTT.

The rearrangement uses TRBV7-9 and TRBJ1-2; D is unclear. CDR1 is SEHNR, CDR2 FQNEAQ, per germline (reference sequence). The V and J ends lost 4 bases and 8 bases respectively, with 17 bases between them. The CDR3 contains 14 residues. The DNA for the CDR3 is TGTGCCAGCAGCTCCTACGACAAGTCTGCAGGCTACACCTTC. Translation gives CASSSYDKSAGYTF.

The CDR3 spells CSAVTGGSEAFF. The CDR3 DNA reads as TGCAGCGCTGTGACAGGGGGGTCTGAAGCTTTCTTT. This chain links TRBV29-1 with TRBJ1-1; the match to TRBD1 covers 9 bases. The CDR3 loop spans 12 amino acids. The germline V gene has CDR1 SQVTM and CDR2 ANQGSEA. J was trimmed by 6 bases and V by 7 bases; bases with no gene match: 6.